The T cell receptor (beta chain) under discussion was sequenced for a study of blood T cell repertoires in COVID-19. Generated by immunoSEQ multiplex PCR, the TCRdb table keeps only in-frame clones and is missing some. Among hundreds of thousands of clones listed, 86% were seen once. The CDR3 has 13 residues. Germline assignment: CDR1 SQVTM and CDR2 ANQGSEA. Trimming took 6 bases from V and 11 from J, leaving 22 bases between them. This chain joins TRBV29-1 and TRBJ1-1; maybe TRBD1 (5 bases). The receptor was derived from a woman in her 30s with active or convalescent COVID-19. Sequencing was done on a sample of peripheral blood. As DNA, the CDR3 is TGCAGCGTATTATCGGGGGGAAGGAGATACGCTTTCTTT. The encoded protein is CSVLSGGRRYAFF.